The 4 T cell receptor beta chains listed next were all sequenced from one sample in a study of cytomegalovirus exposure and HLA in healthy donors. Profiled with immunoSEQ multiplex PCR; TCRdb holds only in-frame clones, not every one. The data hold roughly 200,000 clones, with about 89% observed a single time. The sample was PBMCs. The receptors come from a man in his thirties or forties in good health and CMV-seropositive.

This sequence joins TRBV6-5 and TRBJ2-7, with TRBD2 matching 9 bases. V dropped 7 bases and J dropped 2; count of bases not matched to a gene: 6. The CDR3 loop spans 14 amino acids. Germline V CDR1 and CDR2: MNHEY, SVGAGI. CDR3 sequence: CASNPGLAPYEQYF. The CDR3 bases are TGTGCCAGCAACCCCGGACTAGCGCCCTACGAGCAGTACTTC.

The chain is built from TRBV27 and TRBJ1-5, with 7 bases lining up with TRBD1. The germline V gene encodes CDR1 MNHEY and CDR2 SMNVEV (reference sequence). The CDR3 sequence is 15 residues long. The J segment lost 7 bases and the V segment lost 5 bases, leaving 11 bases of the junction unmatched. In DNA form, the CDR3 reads TGTGCCAGCAGTACAACCCCGACAGGGCACCAGCCCCAGCATTTT. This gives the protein CASSTTPTGHQPQHF.

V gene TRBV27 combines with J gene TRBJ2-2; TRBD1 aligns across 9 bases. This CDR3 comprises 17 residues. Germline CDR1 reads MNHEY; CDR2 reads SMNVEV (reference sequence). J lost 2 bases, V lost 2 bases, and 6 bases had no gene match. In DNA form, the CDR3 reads TGTGCCAGCAGTTTACATAGGGGACAGGGAAACACCGGGGAGCTGTTTTTT. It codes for CASSLHRGQGNTGELFF.

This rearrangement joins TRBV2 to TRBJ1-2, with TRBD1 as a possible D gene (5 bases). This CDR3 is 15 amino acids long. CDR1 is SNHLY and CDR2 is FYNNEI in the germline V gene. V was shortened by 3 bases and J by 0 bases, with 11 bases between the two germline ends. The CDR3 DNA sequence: TGTGCCAGCAGTGAGGGGGGGTTAGCTAACTATGGCTACACCTTC. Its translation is CASSEGGLANYGYTF. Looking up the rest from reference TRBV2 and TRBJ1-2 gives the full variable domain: EPEVTQTPSHQVTQMGQEVILRCVPISNHLYFYWYRQILGQKVEFLVSFYNNEISEKSEIFDDQFSVERPDGSNFTLKIRSTKLEDSAMYFCASSEGGLANYGYTFGSGTRLTVV.